Presented here are 5 T cell receptor beta chains from one specimen sequenced in a study of blood T cells in healthy people across ages. Primed by a sample-barcoded 5' primer and a J-beta primer mix, a second PCR proceeded for roughly 7 to 12 cycles. TCRdb re-analysed the 5' RACE reads in MiXCR, keeping a single row per CDR3 protein. Of about 1,600,000 distinct CDR3 sequences in the sample, around 42% are singletons; the top ten hold 6.5% to 10%. Sample: blood. These receptor sequences come from a woman between 18 and 30 years old in good health.

This chain joins TRBV27 and TRBJ1-4; D is possibly TRBD1 (5 bases). V lost 6 bases, J lost 2 bases, and 13 bases lay in between. CDR1 and CDR2 from the germline V gene are MNHEY and SMNVEV (reference sequence). CDR3 length: 15 amino acids. The CDR3 DNA follows: TGTGCCAGCAGAAACGCAGGGTTGACTAATGAAAAACTGTTTTTT. Translating gives CASRNAGLTNEKLFF.

V is TRBV6-1 and J is TRBJ1-4; D gene ambiguous. The CDR3 runs 14 residues. V lost 3 bases and J lost 6, with 11 bases in between. Germline V CDR1 and CDR2: MNHNS, SASEGT. CDR3 sequence: CASSDETLDEKLFF. For the CDR3, the DNA is TGTGCCAGCAGTGATGAAACTCTCGATGAAAAACTGTTTTTT.

This sequence joins TRBV29-1 and TRBJ1-1, with a tentative D call TRBD1 (5 bases). The V end was cut by 1 base, the J end by 0 bases, with 6 bases between. There are 13 residues in the CDR3. Per the germline V gene, CDR1 is SQVTM and CDR2 is ANQGSEA. CDR3 in amino acids: CSVEVGLNTEAFF. The DNA of the CDR3 is TGCAGCGTTGAAGTGGGACTGAACACTGAAGCTTTCTTT.

The sample holds a few counts of this clonotype. The chain uses TRBV2 and TRBJ2-7, with D possibly being TRBD2 (6 bases). Germline loops: CDR1 SNHLY, CDR2 FYNNEI. The CDR3 consists of 12 residues. The ends were cut back, 7 bases at V and 6 bases at J, with 13 bases in the middle. This CDR3 is CASTASEAEQYF. The CDR3 DNA is TGTGCCAGCACGGCTAGCGAGGCCGAGCAGTACTTC. Together with reference TRBV2 and TRBJ2-7, the CDR3 gives the full variable domain: EPEVTQTPSHQVTQMGQEVILRCVPISNHLYFYWYRQILGQKVEFLVSFYNNEISEKSEIFDDQFSVERPDGSNFTLKIRSTKLEDSAMYFCASTASEAEQYFGPGTRLTVT.

This clonotype has a handful of counts. The chain links TRBV28 to TRBJ1-4; tentative D call: TRBD1 (6 bases). V was pared by 6 bases and J by 8 bases, with 19 bases between. CDR1 MDHEN and CDR2 SYDVKM come from the germline V gene. The CDR3 sequence is 15 residues long. The CDR3 region has the DNA TGTGCCAGCAGCCCCCCTCAGGGGAACGGCGAAAAACTGTTTTTT. It specifies CASSPPQGNGEKLFF. Looking up the rest from reference TRBV28 and TRBJ1-4 gives the full variable domain: DVKVTQSSRYLVKRTGEKVFLECVQDMDHENMFWYRQDPGLGLRLIYFSYDVKMKEKGDIPEGYSVSREKKERFSLILESASTNQTSMYLCASSPPQGNGEKLFFGSGTQLSVL.